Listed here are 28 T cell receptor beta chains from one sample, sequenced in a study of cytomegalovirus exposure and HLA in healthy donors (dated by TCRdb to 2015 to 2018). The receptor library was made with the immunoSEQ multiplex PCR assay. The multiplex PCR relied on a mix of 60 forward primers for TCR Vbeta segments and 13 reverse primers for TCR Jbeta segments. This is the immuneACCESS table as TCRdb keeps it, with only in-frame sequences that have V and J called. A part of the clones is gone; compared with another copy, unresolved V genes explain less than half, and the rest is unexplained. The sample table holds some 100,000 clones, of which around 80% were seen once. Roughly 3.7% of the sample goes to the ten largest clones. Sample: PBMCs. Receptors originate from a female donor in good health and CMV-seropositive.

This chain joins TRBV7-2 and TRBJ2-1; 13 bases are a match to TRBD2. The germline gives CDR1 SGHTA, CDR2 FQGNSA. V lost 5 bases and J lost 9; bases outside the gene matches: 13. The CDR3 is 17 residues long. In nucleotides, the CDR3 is TGTGCCAGCAGCCCCAAGTCCGGGACTAGCGGGACGCGTGAGCAGTTCTTC. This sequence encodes CASSPKSGTSGTREQFF.

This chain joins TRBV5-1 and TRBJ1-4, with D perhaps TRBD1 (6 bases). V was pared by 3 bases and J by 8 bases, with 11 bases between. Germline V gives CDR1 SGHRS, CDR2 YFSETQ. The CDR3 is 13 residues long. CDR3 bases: TGCGCCAGCAGCTCAAGGACAGACGAAAAACTGTTTTTT. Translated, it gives CASSSRTDEKLFF.

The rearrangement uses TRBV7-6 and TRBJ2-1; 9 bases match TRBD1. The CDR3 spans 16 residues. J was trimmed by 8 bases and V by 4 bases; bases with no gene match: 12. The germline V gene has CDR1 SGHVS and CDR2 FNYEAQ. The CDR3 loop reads CASSSSLSGQGYEQFF. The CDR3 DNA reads TGTGCCAGCAGCTCCTCCTTATCGGGACAGGGCTATGAGCAGTTCTTC. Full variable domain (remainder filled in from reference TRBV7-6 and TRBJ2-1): GAGVSQSPRYKVTKRGQDVALRCDPISGHVSLYWYRQALGQGPEFLTYFNYEAQQDKSGLPNDRFSAERPEGSISTLTIQRTEQRDSAMYRCASSSSLSGQGYEQFFGPGTRLTVL.

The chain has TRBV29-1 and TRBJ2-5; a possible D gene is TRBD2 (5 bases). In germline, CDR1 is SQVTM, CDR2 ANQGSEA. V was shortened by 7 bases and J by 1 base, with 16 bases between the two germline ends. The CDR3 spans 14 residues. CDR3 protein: CSARSLGGQETQYF. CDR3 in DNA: TGCAGCGCCAGGAGCCTCGGAGGCCAAGAGACCCAGTACTTC.

The CDR3 DNA follows: TGTGCCAGTAATGACAGGGGTGGCAATCAGCCCCAGCATTTT. Amino acid sequence: CASNDRGGNQPQHF. The rearrangement links TRBV19 to TRBJ1-5; 8 bases match TRBD1. The CDR3 has 14 amino acids. Per the germline V gene, CDR1 is LNHDA and CDR2 is SQIVND (reference sequence). V dropped 7 bases and J dropped 2; count of bases not matched to a gene: 4.

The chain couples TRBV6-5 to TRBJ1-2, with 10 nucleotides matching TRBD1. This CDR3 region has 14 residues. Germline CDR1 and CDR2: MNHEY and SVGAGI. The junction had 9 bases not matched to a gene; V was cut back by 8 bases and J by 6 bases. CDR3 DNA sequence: TGTGCCAGCGGCCAGGACAGGGGGTTAGATGGCTACACCTTC. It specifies CASGQDRGLDGYTF.

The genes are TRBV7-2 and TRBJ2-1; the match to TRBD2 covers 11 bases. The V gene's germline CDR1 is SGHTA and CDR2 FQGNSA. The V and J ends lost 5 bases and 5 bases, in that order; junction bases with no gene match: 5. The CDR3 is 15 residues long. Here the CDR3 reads CASSLTSGRNNEQFF. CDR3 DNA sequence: TGTGCCAGCAGCCTCACTAGCGGGAGAAACAATGAGCAGTTCTTC.

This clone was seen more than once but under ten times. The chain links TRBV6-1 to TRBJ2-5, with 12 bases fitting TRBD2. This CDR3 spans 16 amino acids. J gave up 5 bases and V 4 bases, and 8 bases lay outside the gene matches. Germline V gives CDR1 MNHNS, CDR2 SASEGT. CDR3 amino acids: CASSVDRLAGVETQYF. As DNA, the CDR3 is TGTGCCAGCAGTGTAGACAGACTAGCGGGAGTTGAGACCCAGTACTTC.

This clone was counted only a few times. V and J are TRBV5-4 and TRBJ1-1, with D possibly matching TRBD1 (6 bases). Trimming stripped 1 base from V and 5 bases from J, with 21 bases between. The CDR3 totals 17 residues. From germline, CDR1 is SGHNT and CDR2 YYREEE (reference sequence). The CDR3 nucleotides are TGTGCCAGCAGCTTGTTCGGGGGGGGGCCGAAGGGGACTGAAGCTTTCTTT. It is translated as CASSLFGGGPKGTEAFF.

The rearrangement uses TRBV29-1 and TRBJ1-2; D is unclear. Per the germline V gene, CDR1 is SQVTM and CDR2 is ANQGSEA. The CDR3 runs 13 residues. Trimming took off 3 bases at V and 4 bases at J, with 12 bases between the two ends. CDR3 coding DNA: TGCAGCGTTGATACTAGGTTTAGCTATGGCTACACCTTC. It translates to CSVDTRFSYGYTF. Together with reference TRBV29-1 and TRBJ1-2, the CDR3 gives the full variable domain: SAVISQKPSRDICQRGTSLTIQCQVDSQVTMMFWYRQQPGQSLTLIATANQGSEATYESGFVIDKFPISRPNLTFSTLTVSNMSPEDSSIYLCSVDTRFSYGYTFGSGTRLTVV.

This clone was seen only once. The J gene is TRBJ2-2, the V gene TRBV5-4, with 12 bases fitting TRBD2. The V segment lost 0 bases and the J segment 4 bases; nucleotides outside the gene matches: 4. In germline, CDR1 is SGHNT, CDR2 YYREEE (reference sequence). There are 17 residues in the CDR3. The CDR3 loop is CASSLGLAGAGTGELFF. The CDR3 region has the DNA TGTGCCAGCAGCTTGGGACTAGCGGGAGCGGGCACCGGGGAGCTGTTTTTT. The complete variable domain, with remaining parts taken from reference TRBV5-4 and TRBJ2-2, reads ETGVTQSPTHLIKTRGQQVTLRCSSQSGHNTVSWYQQALGQGPQFIFQYYREEENGRGNFPPRFSGLQFPNYSSELNVNALELDDSALYLCASSLGLAGAGTGELFFGEGSRLTVL.

CDR3 residues: CASSFERAGELFF. The CDR3 region has the DNA TGTGCCAGCAGCTTTGAGCGGGCCGGGGAGCTGTTTTTT. The chain is built from TRBV7-2 and TRBJ2-2; perhaps TRBD2 as D (6 bases). V was pared by 3 bases and J by 6 bases, with 8 bases between. This CDR3 region has 13 residues. The germline gives CDR1 SGHTA, CDR2 FQGNSA.

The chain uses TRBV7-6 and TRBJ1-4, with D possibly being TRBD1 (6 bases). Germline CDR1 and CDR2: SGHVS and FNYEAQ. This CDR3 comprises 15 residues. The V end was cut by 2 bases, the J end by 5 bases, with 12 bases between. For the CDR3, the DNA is TGTGCCAGCAGCTTATCAGGGGCACCGAATGAAAAACTGTTTTTT. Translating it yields CASSLSGAPNEKLFF.

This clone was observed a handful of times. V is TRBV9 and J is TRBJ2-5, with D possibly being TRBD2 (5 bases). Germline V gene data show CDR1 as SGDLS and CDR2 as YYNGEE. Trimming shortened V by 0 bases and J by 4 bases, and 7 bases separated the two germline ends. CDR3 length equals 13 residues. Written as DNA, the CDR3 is TGTGCCAGCAGCGTAGCTCTAGCAGAGACCCAGTACTTC. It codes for CASSVALAETQYF.

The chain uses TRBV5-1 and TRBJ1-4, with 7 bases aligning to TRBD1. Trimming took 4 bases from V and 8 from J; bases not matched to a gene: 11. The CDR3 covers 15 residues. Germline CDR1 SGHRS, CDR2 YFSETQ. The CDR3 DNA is TGCGCCAGCAGCCGAACAGGGGAGAAGCAAGAAAAACTGTTTTTT. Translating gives CASSRTGEKQEKLFF.

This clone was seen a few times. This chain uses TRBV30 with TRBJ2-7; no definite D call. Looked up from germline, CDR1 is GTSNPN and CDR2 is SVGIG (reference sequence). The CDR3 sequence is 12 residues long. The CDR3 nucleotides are TGTTTCAAGCAGAAGGCGGCATACGAGCAGTACTTC. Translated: CFKQKAAYEQYF.

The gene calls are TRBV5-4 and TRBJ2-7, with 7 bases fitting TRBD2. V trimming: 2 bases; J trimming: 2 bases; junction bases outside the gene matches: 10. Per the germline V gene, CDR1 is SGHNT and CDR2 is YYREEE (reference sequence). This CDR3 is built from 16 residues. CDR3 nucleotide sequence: TGTGCCAGCAGCTTACCGTCGGCGGGGGACCCCTACGAGCAGTACTTC. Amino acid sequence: CASSLPSAGDPYEQYF.

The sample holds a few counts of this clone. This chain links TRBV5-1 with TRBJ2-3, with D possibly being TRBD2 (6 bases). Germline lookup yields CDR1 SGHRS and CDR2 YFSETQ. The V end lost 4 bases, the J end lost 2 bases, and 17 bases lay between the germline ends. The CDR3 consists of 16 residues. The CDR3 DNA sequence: TGCGCCAGCAGCCCTACGGCGGGGCTGAACACAGATACGCAGTATTTT. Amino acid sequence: CASSPTAGLNTDTQYF.

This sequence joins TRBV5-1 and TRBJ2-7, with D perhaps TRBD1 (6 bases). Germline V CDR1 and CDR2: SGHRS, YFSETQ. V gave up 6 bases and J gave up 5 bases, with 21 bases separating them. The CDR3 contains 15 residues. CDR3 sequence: CASTIIRGTGHEQYF. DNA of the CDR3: TGCGCCAGCACGATAATTAGGGGGACGGGGCACGAGCAGTACTTC. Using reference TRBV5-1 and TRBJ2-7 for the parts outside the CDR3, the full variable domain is KAGVTQTPRYLIKTRGQQVTLSCSPISGHRSVSWYQQTPGQGLQFLFEYFSETQRNKGNFPGRFSGRQFSNSRSEMNVSTLELGDSALYLCASTIIRGTGHEQYFGPGTRLTVT.

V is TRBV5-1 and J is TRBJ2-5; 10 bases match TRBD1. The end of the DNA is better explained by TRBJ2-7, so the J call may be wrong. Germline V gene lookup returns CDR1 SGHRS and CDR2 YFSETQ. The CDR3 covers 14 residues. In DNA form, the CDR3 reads TGCGCCAGCAGCTCGGGACAGGGGAGCCACGAGCAGTACTTC. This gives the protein CASSSGQGSHEQYF.

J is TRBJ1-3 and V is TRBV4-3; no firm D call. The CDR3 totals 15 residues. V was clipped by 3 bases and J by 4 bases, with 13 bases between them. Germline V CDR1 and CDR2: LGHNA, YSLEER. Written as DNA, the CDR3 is TGCGCCAGCAGCCAGGGTCATGGGCCCGGAAACACCATATATTTT. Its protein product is CASSQGHGPGNTIYF.

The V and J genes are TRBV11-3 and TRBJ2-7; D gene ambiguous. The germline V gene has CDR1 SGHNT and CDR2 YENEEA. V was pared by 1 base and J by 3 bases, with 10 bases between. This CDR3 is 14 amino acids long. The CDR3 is CASSLGQNYYEQYF. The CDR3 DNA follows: TGTGCCAGCAGCTTAGGGCAGAACTACTACGAGCAGTACTTC.

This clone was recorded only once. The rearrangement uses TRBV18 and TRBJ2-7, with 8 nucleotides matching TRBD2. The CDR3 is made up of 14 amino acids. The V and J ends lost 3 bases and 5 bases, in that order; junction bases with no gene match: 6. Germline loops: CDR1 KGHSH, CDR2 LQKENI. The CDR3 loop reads CASSPSGSVNEQYF. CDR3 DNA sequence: TGTGCCAGCTCACCGAGCGGGAGCGTGAACGAGCAGTACTTC.

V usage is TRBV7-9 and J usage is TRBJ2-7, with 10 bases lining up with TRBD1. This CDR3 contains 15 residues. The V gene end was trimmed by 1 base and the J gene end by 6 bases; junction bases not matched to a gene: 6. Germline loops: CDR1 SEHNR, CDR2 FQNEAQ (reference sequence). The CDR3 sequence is CASSLVETGGLEQYF. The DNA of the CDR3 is TGTGCCAGCAGCTTAGTGGAGACAGGGGGCCTCGAGCAGTACTTC.

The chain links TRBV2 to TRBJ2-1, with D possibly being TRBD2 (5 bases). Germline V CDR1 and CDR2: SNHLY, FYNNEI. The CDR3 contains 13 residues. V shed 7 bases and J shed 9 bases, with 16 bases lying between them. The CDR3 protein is CASMILEAFEQFF. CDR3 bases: TGTGCCAGCATGATACTAGAAGCTTTTGAGCAGTTCTTC.

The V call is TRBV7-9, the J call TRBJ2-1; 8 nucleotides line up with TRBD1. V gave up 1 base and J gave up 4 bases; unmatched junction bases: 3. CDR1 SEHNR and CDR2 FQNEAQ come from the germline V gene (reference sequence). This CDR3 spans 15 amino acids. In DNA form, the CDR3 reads TGTGCCAGCAGCTTAGGGGACAGGAGGTACAATGAGCAGTTCTTC. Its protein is CASSLGDRRYNEQFF.

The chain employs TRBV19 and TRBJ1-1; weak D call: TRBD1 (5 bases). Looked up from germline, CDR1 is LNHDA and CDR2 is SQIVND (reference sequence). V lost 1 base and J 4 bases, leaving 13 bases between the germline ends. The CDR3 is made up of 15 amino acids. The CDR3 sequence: CASSIGFRASTEAFF. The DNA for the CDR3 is TGTGCCAGTAGTATAGGGTTCAGGGCGAGCACTGAAGCTTTCTTT.

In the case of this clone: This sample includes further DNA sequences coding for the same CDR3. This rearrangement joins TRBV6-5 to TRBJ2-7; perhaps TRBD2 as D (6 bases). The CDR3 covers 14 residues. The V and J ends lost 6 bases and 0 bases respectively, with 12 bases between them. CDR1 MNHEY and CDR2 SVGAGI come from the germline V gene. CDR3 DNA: TGTGCCAGCAGCCGGGACTTTAGCTCCTACGAGCAGTACTTC. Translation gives CASSRDFSSYEQYF.